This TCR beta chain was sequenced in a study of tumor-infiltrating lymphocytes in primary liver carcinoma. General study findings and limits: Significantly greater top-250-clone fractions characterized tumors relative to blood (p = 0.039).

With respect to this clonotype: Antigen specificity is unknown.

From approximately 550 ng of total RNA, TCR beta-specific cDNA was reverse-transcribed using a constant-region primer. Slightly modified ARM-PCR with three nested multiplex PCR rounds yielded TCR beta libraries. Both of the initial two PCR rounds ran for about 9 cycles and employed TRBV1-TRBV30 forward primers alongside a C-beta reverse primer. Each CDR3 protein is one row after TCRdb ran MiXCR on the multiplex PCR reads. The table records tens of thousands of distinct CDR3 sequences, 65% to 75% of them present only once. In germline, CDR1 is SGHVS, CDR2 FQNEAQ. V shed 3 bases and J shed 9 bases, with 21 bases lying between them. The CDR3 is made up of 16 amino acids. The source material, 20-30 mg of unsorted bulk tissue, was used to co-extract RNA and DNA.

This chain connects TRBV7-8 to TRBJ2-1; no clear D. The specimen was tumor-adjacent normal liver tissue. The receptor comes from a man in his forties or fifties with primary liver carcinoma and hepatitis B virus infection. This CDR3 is CASSLASGSSFGEQFF. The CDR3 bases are TGTGCCAGCAGCTTGGCCTCGGGTAGCTCATTCGGTGAGCAGTTCTTC.